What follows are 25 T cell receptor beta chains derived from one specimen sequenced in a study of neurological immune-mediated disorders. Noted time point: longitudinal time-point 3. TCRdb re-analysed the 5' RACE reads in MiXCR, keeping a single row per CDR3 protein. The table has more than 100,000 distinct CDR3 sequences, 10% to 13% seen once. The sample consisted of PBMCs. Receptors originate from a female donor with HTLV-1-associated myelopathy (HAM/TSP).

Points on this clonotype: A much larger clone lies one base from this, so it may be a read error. CDR3 in DNA: TGTGCCAGCAGTTTAGGGGGGAGTTTTAACTATGGCTACACCTTC. It codes for CASSLGGSFNYGYTF. The V gene is TRBV12-3 or TRBV12-4, the J gene TRBJ1-2; a weak D match, TRBD1 (5 bases). The length of the CDR3 is 15 residues. V lost 1 base to trimming and J lost 1 base, with 10 bases between them.

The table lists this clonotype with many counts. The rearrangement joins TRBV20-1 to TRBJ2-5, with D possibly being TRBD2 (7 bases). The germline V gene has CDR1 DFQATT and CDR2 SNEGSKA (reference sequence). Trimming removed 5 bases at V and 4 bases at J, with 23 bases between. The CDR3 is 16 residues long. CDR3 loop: CSAVKGGANYGETQYF. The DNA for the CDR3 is TGCAGTGCTGTAAAAGGGGGGGCTAATTACGGAGAGACCCAGTACTTC.

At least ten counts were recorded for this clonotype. CDR3 protein: CASSLRTGKAGELFF. DNA for the CDR3: TGTGCCAGCAGTCTACGGACAGGGAAAGCCGGGGAGCTGTTTTTT. This chain connects TRBV12-3 or TRBV12-4 to TRBJ2-2; 8 bases map to TRBD1. Losses at the gene ends were 5 bases for V and 6 bases for J; bases not matched to a gene: 8. CDR3 length equals 15 residues.

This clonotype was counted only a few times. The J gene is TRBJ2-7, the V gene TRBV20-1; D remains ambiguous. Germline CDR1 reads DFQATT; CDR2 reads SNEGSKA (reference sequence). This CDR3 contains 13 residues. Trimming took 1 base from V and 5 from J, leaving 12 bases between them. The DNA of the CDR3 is TGCAGTGCTAGAGGGGTGTTAACTAACGAGCAGTACTTC. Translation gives CSARGVLTNEQYF.

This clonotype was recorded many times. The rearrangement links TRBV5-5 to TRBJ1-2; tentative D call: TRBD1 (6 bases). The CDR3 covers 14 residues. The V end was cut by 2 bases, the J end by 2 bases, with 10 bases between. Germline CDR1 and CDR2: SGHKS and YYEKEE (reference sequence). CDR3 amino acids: CASSLQGSNYGYTF. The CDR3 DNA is TGTGCCAGCAGCTTACAGGGATCCAACTATGGCTACACCTTC. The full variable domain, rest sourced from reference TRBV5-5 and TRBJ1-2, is DAGVTQSPTHLIKTRGQQVTLRCSPISGHKSVSWYQQVLGQGPQFIFQYYEKEERGRGNFPDRFSARQFPNYSSELNVNALLLGDSALYLCASSLQGSNYGYTFGSGTRLTVV.

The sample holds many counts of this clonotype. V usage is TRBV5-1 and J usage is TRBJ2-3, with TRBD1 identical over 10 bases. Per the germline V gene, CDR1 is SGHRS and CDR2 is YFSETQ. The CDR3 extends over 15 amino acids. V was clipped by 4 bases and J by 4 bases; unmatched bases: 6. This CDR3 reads CASSRSTGGADTQYF. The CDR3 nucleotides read TGCGCCAGCAGCCGTTCGACAGGGGGCGCAGATACGCAGTATTTT. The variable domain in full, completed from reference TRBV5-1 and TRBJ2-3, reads KAGVTQTPRYLIKTRGQQVTLSCSPISGHRSVSWYQQTPGQGLQFLFEYFSETQRNKGNFPGRFSGRQFSNSRSEMNVSTLELGDSALYLCASSRSTGGADTQYFGPGTRLTVL.

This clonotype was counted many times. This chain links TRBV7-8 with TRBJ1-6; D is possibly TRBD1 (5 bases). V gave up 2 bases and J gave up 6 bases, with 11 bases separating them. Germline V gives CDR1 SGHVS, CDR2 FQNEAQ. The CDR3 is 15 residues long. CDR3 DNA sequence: TGTGCCAGCAGCTTAAGTCCGCAGGGTAATTCACCCCTCCACTTT. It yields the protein CASSLSPQGNSPLHF.

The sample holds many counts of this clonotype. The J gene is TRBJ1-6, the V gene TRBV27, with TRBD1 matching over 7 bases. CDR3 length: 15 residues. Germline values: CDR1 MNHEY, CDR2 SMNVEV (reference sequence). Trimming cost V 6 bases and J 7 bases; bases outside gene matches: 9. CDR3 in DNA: TGTGCCAGCAGCCCCCGGGACAGCGGAAATTCACCCCTCCACTTT. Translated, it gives CASSPRDSGNSPLHF.

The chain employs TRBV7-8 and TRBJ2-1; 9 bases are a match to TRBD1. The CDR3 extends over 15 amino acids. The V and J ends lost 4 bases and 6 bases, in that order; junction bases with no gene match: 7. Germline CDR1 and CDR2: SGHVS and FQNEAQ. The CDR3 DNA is TGTGCCAGCAGCTCGGGACAGGGAGAACTCAATGAGCAGTTCTTC. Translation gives CASSSGQGELNEQFF.

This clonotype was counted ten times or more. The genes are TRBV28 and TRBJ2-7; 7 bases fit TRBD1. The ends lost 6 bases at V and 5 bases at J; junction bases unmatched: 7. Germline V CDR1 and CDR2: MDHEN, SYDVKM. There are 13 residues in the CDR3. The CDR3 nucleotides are TGTGCCAGCAGCCGCGACAGGGTGAACGAGCAGTACTTC. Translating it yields CASSRDRVNEQYF.

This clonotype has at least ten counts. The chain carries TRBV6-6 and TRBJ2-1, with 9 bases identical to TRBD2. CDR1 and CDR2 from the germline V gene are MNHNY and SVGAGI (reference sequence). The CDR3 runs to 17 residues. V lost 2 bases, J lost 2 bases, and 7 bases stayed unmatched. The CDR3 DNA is TGTGCCAGCAGTTACGGGGCGGGGGGGCCTGCCTACAATGAGCAGTTCTTC. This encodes CASSYGAGGPAYNEQFF.

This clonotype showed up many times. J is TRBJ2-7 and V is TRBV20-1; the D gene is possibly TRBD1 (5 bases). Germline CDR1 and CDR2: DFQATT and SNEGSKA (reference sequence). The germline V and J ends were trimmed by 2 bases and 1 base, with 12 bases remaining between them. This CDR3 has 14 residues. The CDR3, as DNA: TGCAGTGCTAGAAGTACGACAGCTTCCTACGAGCAGTACTTC. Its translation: CSARSTTASYEQYF.

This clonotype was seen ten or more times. The DNA for the CDR3 is TGTGCCAGCAGCTTGGCCCATGGGGAAAAACTGTTTTTT. This encodes CASSLAHGEKLFF. The rearrangement links TRBV5-6 to TRBJ1-4, with no clear D. CDR3 length: 13 residues. Trimming shortened V by 0 bases and J by 8 bases, and 8 bases separated the two germline ends. In germline, CDR1 is SGHDT, CDR2 YYEEEE. Drawing the rest from reference TRBV5-6 and TRBJ1-4, the complete variable domain is DAGVTQSPTHLIKTRGQQVTLRCSPKSGHDTVSWYQQALGQGPQFIFQYYEEEERQRGNFPDRFSGHQFPNYSSELNVNALLLGDSALYLCASSLAHGEKLFFGSGTQLSVL.

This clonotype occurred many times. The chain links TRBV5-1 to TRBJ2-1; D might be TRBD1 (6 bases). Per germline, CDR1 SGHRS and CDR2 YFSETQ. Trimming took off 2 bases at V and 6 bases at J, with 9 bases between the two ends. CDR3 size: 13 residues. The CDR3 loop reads CASSLLDSNEQFF. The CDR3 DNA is TGCGCCAGCAGCTTACTGGACAGCAATGAGCAGTTCTTC.

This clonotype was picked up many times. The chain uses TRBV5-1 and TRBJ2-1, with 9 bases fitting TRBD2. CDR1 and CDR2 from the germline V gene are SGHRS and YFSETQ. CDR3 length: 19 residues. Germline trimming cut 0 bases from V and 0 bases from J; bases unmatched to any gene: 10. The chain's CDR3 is CASSLGSGGSMSSYNEQFF. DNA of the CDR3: TGCGCCAGCAGCTTGGGAAGCGGGGGGTCCATGAGCTCCTACAATGAGCAGTTCTTC.

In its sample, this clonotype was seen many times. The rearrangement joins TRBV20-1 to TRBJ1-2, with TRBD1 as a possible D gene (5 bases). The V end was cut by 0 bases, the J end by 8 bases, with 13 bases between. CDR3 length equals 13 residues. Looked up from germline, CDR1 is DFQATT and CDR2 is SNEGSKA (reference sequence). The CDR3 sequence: CSARDKGAGGYTF. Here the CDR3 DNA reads TGCAGTGCTAGAGATAAAGGGGCTGGGGGCTACACCTTC.

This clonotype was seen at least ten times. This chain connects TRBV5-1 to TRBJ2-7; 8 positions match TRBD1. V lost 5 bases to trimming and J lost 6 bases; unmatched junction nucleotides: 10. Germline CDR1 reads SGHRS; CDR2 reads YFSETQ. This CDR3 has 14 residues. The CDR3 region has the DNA TGCGCCAGCAGGACGACAGGGGCCTTTTCCGAGCAGTACTTC. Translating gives CASRTTGAFSEQYF.

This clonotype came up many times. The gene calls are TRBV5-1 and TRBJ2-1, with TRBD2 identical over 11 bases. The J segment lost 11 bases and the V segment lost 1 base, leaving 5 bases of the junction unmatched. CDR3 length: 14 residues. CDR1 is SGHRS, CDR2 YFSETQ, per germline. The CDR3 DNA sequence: TGCGCCAGCAGCTTGACTAGCGGGGGCGTTAAGCAGTTCTTC. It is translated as CASSLTSGGVKQFF.

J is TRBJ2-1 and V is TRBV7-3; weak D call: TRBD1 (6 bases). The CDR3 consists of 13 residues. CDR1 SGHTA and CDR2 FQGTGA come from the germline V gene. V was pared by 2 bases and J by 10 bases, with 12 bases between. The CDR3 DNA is TGTGCCAGCAGCTTATCCTACAGGGCAGAGCAGTTCTTC. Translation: CASSLSYRAEQFF. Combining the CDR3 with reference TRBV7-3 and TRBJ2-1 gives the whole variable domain GAGVSQTPSNKVTEKGKYVELRCDPISGHTALYWYRQSLGQGPEFLIYFQGTGAADDSGLPNDRFFAVRPEGSVSTLKIQRTERGDSAVYLCASSLSYRAEQFFGPGTRLTVL.

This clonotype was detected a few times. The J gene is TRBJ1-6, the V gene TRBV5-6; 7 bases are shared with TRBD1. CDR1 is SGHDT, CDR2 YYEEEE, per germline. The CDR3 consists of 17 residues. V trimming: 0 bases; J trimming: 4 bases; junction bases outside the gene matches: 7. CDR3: CASSLEKAQGYNSPLHF. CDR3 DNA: TGTGCCAGCAGCTTGGAGAAGGCACAGGGGTATAATTCACCCCTCCACTTT. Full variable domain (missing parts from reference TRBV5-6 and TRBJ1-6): DAGVTQSPTHLIKTRGQQVTLRCSPKSGHDTVSWYQQALGQGPQFIFQYYEEEERQRGNFPDRFSGHQFPNYSSELNVNALLLGDSALYLCASSLEKAQGYNSPLHFGNGTRLTVT.

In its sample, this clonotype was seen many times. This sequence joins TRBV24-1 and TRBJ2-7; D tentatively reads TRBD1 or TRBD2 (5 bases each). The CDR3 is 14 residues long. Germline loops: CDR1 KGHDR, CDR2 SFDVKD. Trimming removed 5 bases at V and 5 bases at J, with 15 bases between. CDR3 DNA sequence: TGTGCCACCAGTGCCGGGACGGATGCCCACGAGCAGTACTTC. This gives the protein CATSAGTDAHEQYF.

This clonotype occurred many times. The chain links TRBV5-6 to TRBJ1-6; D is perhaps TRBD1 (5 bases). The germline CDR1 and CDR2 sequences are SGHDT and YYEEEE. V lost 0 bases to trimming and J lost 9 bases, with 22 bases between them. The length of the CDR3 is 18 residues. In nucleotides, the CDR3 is TGTGCCAGCAGCTTGGCCGCCAGGGAGTGGACAATACGTTCACCCCTCCACTTT. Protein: CASSLAAREWTIRSPLHF.

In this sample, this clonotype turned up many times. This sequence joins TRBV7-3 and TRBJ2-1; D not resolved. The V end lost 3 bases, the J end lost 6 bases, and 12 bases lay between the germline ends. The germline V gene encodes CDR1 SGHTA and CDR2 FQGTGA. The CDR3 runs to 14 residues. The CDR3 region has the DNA TGTGCCAGCAGCTTGAGTGGGCCAGTCAATGAGCAGTTCTTC. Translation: CASSLSGPVNEQFF. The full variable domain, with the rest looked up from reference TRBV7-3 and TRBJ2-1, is GAGVSQTPSNKVTEKGKYVELRCDPISGHTALYWYRQSLGQGPEFLIYFQGTGAADDSGLPNDRFFAVRPEGSVSTLKIQRTERGDSAVYLCASSLSGPVNEQFFGPGTRLTVL.

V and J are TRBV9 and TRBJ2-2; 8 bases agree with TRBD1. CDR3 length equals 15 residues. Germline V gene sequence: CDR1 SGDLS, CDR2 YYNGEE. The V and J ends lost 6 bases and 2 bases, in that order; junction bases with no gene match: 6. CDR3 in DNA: TGTGCCAGCACCCGACAGGGGACCAACACCGGGGAGCTGTTTTTT. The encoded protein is CASTRQGTNTGELFF.

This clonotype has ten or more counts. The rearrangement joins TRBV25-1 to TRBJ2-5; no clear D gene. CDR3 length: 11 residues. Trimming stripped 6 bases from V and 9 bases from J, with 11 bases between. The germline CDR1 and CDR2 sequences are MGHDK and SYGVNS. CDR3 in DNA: TGTGCCAGCAGCGGCGGCTCGGCCCAGTACTTC. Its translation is CASSGGSAQYF.